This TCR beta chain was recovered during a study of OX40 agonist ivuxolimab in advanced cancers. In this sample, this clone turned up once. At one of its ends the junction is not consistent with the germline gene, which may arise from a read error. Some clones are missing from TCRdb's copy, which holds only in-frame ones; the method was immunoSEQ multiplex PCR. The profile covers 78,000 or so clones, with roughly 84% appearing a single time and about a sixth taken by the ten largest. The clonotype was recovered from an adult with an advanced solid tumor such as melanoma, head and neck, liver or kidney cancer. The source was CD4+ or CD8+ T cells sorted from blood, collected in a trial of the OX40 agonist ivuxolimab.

DNA for the CDR3: TGTGCTAGCAGCCCAGTATTCGACAGTTACACTGAAGCTTTCTTT. Translated, it gives CASSPVFDSYTEAFF. V is TRBV7-7 and J is TRBJ1-1; D perhaps matches TRBD1 (5 bases). The CDR3 covers 15 residues. Germline V gives CDR1 SSHAT, CDR2 FNYEAQ (reference sequence).